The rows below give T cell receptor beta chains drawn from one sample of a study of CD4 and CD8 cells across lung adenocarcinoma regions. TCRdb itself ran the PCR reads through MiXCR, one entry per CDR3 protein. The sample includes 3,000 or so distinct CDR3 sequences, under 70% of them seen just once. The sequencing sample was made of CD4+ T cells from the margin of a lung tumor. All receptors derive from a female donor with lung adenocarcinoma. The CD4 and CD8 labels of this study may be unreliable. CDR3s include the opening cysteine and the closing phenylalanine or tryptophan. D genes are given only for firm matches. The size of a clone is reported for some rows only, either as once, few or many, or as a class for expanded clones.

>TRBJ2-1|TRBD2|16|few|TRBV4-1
TGCGCCAGCAGCCCAGAAGTGACTAGCGGTTACAATGAGCAGTTCTTC
CASSPEVTSGYNEQFF
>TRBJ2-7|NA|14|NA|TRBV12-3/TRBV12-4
TGTGCCAGCAGTTCAAGCGGATTCTCCTACGAGCAGTACTTC
CASSSSGFSYEQYF
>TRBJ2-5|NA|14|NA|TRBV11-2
TGTGCCAGCAGCCCCCAAGGGGGGTGGGAGACCCAGTACTTC
CASSPQGGWETQYF
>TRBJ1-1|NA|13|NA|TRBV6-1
TGTGCCAGCAGTGAGGTCGGTAGAGGAGAAGCTTTCTTT
CASSEVGRGEAFF
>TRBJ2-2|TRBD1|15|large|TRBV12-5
TGTGCTAGTGGTCTGGGACAGGGGGGGACCGGGGAGCTGTTTTTT
CASGLGQGGTGELFF
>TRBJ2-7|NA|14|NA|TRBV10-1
TGCGCCAGCAGTGGAGCAGGGAGCGACTACGAGCAGTACTTC
CASSGAGSDYEQYF
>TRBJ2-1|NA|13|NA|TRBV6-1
TGTGCCAGCAGTGAGGGGTTGGTCAATGAGCAGTTCTTC
CASSEGLVNEQFF
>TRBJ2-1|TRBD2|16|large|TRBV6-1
TGTGCCAGCAGTGAATTCGGCGGGAGGGCCAGGAATGAGCAGTTCTTC
CASSEFGGRARNEQFF
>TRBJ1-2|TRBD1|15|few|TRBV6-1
TGTGCCAGCAGTGAAATAAGGGACAGGGGATATGGCTACACCTTC
CASSEIRDRGYGYTF
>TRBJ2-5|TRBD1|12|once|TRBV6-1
TGTGCCAGCAGTAGCTCCCGGGACAGACAGTACTTC
CASSSSRDRQYF
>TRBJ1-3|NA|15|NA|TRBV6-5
TGTGCCAGCAGTTACGGGTTCTCCTCTGGAAACACCATATATTTT
CASSYGFSSGNTIYF
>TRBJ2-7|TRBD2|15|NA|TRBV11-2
TGTGCCAGCAGCTTAGATAGCGGGAGTACGTACGAGCAGTACTTC
CASSLDSGSTYEQYF
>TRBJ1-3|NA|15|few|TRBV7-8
TGTGCCAGCAGCCCGACAGCTACCTCTGGAAACACCATATATTTT
CASSPTATSGNTIYF
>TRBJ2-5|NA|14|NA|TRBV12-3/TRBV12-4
TGTGCCAGCAGTTTACCCCAGTCCCAAGAGACCCAGTACTTC
CASSLPQSQETQYF
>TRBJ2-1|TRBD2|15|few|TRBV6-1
TGTGCCAGCAAGTCGGAAGCGGGAGGGCGGAATGAGCAGTTCTTC
CASKSEAGGRNEQFF
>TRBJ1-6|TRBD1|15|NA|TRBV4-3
TGCGCCAGCAGCCAAGATCCAGGGGGCTTTTCACCCCTCCACTTT
CASSQDPGGFSPLHF
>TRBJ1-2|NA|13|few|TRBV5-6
TGTGCCAGCAGCCCGCCCTCGGTACAGGGTCTCACCTTC
CASSPPSVQGLTF
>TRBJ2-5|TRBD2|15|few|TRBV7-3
TGTGCCAGCAGCCACCAGCGGGGGCCGGGGGAGACCCAGTACTTC
CASSHQRGPGETQYF